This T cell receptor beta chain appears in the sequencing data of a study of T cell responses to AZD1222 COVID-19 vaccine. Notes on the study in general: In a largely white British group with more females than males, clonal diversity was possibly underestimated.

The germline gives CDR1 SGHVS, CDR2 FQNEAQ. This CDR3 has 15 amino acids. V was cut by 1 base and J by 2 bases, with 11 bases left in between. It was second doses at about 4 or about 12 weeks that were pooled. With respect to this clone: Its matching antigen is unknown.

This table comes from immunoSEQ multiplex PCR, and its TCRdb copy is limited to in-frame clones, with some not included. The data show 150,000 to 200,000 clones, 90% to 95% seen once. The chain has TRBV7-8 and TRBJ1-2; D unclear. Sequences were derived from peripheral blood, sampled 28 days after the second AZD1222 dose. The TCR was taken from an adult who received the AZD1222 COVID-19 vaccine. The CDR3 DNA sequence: TGTGCCAGCAGCTTAGAGTTGCGGAGCAACTATGGCTACACCTTC. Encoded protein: CASSLELRSNYGYTF. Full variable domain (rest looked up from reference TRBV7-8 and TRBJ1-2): GAGVSQSPRYKVAKRGQDVALRCDPISGHVSLFWYQQALGQGPEFLTYFQNEAQLDKSGLPSDRFFAERPEGSVSTLKIQRTQQEDSAVYLCASSLELRSNYGYTFGSGTRLTVV.